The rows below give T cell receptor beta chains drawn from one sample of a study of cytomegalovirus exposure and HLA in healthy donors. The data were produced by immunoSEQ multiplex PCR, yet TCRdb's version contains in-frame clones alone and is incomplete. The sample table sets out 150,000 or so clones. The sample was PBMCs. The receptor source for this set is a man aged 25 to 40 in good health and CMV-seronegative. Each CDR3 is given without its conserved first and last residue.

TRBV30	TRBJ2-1	AWSVGLAGDNEQF
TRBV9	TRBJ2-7	ASSVDGRSYEQY
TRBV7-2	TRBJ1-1	ASSSRQRLRAF
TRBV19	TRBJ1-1	ASSITAGPGTEAF
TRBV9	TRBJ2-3	ASSVQRDFHTDTQY
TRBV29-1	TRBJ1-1	STLRGARRTEAF
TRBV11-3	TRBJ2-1	ASSPRGYNEQF
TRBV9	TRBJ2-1	ASRGGRDGEQF
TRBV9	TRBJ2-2	ASSVANPTGELF
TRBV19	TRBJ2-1	ASSSGTGGYNEQF
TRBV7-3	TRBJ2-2	ASSFLAGPSTGELF
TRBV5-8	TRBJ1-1	ASSLQGFPEAF
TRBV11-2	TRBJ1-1	ASSLQGDGTEAF
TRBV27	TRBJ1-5	ASSLEITAAQH
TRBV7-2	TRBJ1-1	ASSLVDRGWTEAF
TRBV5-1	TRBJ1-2	ASSSGQFSYGYT
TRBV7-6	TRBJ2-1	ASSSGQYNEQF
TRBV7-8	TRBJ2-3	ASSLVLALSTDTQY
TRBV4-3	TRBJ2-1	ASSPGLAGEYNEQF
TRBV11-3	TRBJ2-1	ASSANPGLAGYNEQF
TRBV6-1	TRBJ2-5	ASSAASWEETQY
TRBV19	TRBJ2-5	ASSIGGAETQY
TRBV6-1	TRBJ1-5	ASSEGSRTQH
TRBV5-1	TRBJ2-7	ASSLVGGNYEQY
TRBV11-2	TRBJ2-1	ASSLAGNNEQF
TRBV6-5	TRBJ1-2	ASSFSIQGGYGYT
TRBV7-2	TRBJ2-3	ASSLESSGGADTQY
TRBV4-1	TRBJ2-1	ASSQPSGRVYNEQF
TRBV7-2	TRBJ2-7	ASSGVAGGTGQY
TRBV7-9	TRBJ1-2	ASSLAVQGLGYT
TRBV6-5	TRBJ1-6	ASSYAYSPLH
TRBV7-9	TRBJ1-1	ASSRTGGTEAF
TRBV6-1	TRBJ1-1	ASSEGDIKTF
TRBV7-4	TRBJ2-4	ARRSGRAKNIQY
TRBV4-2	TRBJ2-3	ASARLAGSTDTQY
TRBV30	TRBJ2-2	AWRSGQGYSGELF
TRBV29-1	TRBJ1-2	SVDGTGLANYGYT
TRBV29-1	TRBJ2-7	SVELPSYEQY
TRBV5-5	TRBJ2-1	ASSPGQGAWVEQF
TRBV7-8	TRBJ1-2	ASSLVVRGSSYGYT
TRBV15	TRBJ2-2	ATSGGEGGGPSGELF
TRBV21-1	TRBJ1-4	ASSKVLRAGESTNEKLF
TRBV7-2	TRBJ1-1	ASSSLPRGRTEAF
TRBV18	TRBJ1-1	ASSPGQTNTEAF
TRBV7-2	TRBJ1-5	ASKYRAYSNQPQH
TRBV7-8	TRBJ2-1	ASSLARNNEQF
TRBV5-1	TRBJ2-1	ASSARTGDNEQF
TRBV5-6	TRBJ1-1	ASILRVEPNTEAF
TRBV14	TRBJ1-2	ASSQDGGGWGGYT
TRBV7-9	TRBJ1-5	ASSLEEQGPQH
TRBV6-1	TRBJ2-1	ASSEGGTSGLSYNEQF
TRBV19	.	ASSIVQALQGEQY
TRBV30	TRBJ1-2	AWSVGHKLYGYT
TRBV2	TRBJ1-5	ASEPQVGQPQH
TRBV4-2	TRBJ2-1	ASSHFGTGASSYNEQF